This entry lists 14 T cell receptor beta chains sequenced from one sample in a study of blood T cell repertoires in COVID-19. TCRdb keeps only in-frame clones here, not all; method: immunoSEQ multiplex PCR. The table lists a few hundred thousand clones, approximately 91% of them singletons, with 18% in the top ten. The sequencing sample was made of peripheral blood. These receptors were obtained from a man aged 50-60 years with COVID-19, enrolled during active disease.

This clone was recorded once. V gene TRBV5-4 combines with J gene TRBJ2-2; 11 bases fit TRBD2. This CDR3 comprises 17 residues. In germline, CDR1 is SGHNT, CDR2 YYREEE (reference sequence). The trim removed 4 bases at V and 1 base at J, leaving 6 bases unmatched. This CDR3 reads CASSPGLAVKNTGELFF. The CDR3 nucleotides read TGTGCCAGCAGCCCGGGACTAGCGGTAAAGAACACCGGGGAGCTGTTTTTT. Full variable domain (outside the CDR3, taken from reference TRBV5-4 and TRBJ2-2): ETGVTQSPTHLIKTRGQQVTLRCSSQSGHNTVSWYQQALGQGPQFIFQYYREEENGRGNFPPRFSGLQFPNYSSELNVNALELDDSALYLCASSPGLAVKNTGELFFGEGSRLTVL.

The CDR3 protein is CASSLLRGDNEQFF. The CDR3 DNA reads as TGTGCCAGCAGCTTGTTGCGGGGGGACAATGAGCAGTTCTTC. The rearrangement links TRBV11-3 to TRBJ2-1; 8 positions match TRBD2. V was clipped by 3 bases and J by 5 bases; unmatched bases: 3. Germline CDR1 and CDR2: SGHNT and YENEEA. This CDR3 is 14 amino acids long.

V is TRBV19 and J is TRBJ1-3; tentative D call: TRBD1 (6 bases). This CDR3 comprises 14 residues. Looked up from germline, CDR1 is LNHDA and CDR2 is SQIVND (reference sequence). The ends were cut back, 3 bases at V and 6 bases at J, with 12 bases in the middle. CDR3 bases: TGTGCCAGTAGTATGGAAGGGGGAAAAAACACCATATATTTT. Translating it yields CASSMEGGKNTIYF.

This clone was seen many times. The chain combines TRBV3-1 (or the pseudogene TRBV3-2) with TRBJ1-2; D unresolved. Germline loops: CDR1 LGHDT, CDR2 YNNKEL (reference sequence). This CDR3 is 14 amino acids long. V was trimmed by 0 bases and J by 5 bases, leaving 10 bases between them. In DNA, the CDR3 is TGTGCCAGCAGCCAAGATGACACACCGTATGGCTACACCTTC. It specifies CASSQDDTPYGYTF.

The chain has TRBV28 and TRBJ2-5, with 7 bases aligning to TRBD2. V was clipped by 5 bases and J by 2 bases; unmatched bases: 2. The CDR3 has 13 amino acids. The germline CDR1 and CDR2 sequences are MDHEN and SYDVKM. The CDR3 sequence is CASSIGGQETQYF. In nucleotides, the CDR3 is TGTGCCAGCAGTATCGGGGGGCAAGAGACCCAGTACTTC.

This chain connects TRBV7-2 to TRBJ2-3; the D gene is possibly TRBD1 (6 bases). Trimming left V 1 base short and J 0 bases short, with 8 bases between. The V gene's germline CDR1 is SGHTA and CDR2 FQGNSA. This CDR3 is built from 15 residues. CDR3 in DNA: TGTGCCAGCAGCTTAGACAGGGTTAGCACAGATACGCAGTATTTT. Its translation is CASSLDRVSTDTQYF.

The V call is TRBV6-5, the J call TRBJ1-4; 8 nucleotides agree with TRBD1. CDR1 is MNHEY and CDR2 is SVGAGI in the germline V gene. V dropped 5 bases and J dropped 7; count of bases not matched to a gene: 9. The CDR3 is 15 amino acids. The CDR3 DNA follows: TGTGCCAGCAGTCGGGACAGGACGATAAGTGAAAAACTGTTTTTT. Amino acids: CASSRDRTISEKLFF.

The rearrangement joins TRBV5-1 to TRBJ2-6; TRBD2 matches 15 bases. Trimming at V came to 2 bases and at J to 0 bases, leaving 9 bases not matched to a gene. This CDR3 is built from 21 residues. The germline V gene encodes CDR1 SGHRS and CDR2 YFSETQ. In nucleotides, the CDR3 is TGCGCCAGCAGCTTAACACCGGGACTAGCGGGAGGCCTCTCTGGGGCCAACGTCCTGACTTTC. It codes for CASSLTPGLAGGLSGANVLTF.

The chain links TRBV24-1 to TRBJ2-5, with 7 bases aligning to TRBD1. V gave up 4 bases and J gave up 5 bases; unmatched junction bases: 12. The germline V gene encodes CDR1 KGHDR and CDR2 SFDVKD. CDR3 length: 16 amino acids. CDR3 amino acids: CATSDPTGPGIETQYF. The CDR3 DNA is TGTGCCACCAGTGACCCGACAGGGCCGGGGATTGAGACCCAGTACTTC.

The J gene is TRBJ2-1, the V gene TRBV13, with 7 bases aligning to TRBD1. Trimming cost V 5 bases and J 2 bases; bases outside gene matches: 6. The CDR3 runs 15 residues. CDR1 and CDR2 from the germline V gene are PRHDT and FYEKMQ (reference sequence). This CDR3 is CASSGWTGPYNEQFF. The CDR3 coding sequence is TGTGCCAGCAGCGGATGGACAGGTCCCTACAATGAGCAGTTCTTC. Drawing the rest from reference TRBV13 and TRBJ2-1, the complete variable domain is AAGVIQSPRHLIKEKRETATLKCYPIPRHDTVYWYQQGPGQDPQFLISFYEKMQSDKGSIPDRFSAQQFSDYHSELNMSSLELGDSALYFCASSGWTGPYNEQFFGPGTRLTVL.

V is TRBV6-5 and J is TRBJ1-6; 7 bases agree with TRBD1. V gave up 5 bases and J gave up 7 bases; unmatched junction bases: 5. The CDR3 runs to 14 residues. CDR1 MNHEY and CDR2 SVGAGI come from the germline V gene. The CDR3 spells CASSTGTDNSPLHF. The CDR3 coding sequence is TGTGCCAGCAGTACCGGGACAGACAATTCACCCCTCCACTTT.

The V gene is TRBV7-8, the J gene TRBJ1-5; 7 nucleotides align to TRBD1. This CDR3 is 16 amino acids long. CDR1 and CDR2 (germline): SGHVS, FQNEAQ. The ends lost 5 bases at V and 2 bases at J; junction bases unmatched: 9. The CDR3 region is CASSPYRGAGNQPQHF. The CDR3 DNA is TGTGCCAGCAGCCCATACAGGGGAGCGGGCAATCAGCCCCAGCATTTT.

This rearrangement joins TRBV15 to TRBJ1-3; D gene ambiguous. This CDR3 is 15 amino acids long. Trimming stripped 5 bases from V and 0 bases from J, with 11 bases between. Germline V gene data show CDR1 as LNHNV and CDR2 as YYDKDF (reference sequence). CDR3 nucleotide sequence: TGTGCCACCAGCGGGCTCCGGAACTCTGGAAACACCATATATTTT. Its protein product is CATSGLRNSGNTIYF.

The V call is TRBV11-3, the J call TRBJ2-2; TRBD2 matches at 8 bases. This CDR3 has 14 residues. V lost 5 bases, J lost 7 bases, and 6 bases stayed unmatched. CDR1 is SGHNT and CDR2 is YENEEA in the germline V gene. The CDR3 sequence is CASSPTGGGGELFF. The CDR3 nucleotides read TGTGCCAGCAGCCCAACCGGGGGGGGCGGGGAGCTGTTTTTT. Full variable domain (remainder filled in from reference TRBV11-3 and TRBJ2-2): EAGVVQSPRYKIIEKKQPVAFWCNPISGHNTLYWYLQNLGQGPELLIRYENEEAVDDSQLPKDRFSAERLKGVDSTLKIQPAELGDSAVYLCASSPTGGGGELFFGEGSRLTVL.